These T cell receptor beta chains were read from a single sample in a study of blood T cell repertoires in COVID-19. Libraries were prepared by immunoSEQ multiplex PCR; TCRdb keeps only in-frame clonotypes and omits some of them. The repertoire holds 60,000 to 70,000 clones, 65% to 90% seen once, with just under 3% in the top ten. Input material: peripheral blood. All receptors derive from an older man with acute or convalescent COVID-19. Both conserved end residues are part of each CDR3. D genes are given only for firm matches. Size is stated for part of the rows, as once, few or many counts, or as a class when the clone is expanded.

D gene: TRBD2; J gene: TRBJ2-7; clone size: .; V gene: TRBV30; CDR3 protein: CAWSRTSYSYEQYF; CDR3 DNA: TGTGCCTGGAGTCGGACTAGCTACTCCTACGAGCAGTACTTC
D gene: TRBD1; J gene: TRBJ2-3; clone size: .; V gene: TRBV2; CDR3 protein: CASKDRTSTDTQYF; CDR3 DNA: TGTGCCAGCAAGGACAGGACAAGCACAGATACGCAGTATTTT
D gene: .; J gene: TRBJ1-5; clone size: .; V gene: TRBV6-5; CDR3 protein: CASIPVLYSNQPQHF; CDR3 DNA: TGTGCCAGCATCCCGGTCCTGTATAGCAATCAGCCCCAGCATTTT
D gene: TRBD2; J gene: TRBJ2-1; clone size: .; V gene: TRBV7-9; CDR3 protein: CARRRGGGGPDGDEQFF; CDR3 DNA: TGCGCCCGCCGCCGCGGGGGGGGCGGTCCCGATGGCGATGAGCAGTTCTTC
D gene: TRBD1; J gene: TRBJ2-1; clone size: few; V gene: TRBV19; CDR3 protein: CASSPRDRGNEQFF; CDR3 DNA: TGTGCCAGTAGTCCGAGGGACAGGGGTAATGAGCAGTTCTTC
D gene: TRBD1; J gene: TRBJ1-5; clone size: few; V gene: TRBV13; CDR3 protein: CASSLLGQGDQPQHF; CDR3 DNA: TGTGCCAGCAGCTTATTAGGACAGGGGGACCAGCCCCAGCATTTT
D gene: .; J gene: TRBJ2-1; clone size: .; V gene: TRBV12-3/TRBV12-4; CDR3 protein: CASSLAMREQFF; CDR3 DNA: TGTGCCAGCAGTTTAGCGATGCGCGAGCAGTTCTTC
D gene: TRBD2; J gene: TRBJ2-1; clone size: .; V gene: TRBV6-2/TRBV6-3; CDR3 protein: CASSGGRTSGRGSYNEQFF; CDR3 DNA: TGTGCCAGCAGTGGAGGGCGGACTAGCGGGAGAGGGTCCTACAATGAGCAGTTCTTC
D gene: TRBD2; J gene: TRBJ2-1; clone size: .; V gene: TRBV24-1; CDR3 protein: CATSDSGLAGVYEQFF; CDR3 DNA: TGTGCCACCAGTGATTCGGGACTAGCGGGAGTCTATGAGCAGTTCTTC
D gene: .; J gene: TRBJ2-7; clone size: .; V gene: TRBV6-6; CDR3 protein: CASSRYVRDTYEQYF; CDR3 DNA: TGTGCCAGCAGTAGATACGTACGGGACACATACGAGCAGTACTTC
D gene: .; J gene: TRBJ1-3; clone size: .; V gene: TRBV30; CDR3 protein: CAGKLYSGNTIYF; CDR3 DNA: TGTGCCGGTAAACTTTACTCTGGAAACACCATATATTTT
D gene: TRBD2; J gene: TRBJ2-4; clone size: .; V gene: TRBV5-6; CDR3 protein: CASTSGIGNIQYF; CDR3 DNA: TGTGCCAGCACCAGCGGGATCGGGAACATTCAGTACTTC
D gene: .; J gene: TRBJ1-4; clone size: .; V gene: TRBV9; CDR3 protein: CASSVEGHRSEKLFF; CDR3 DNA: TGTGCCAGCAGCGTAGAGGGACATCGAAGTGAAAAACTGTTTTTT
D gene: .; J gene: TRBJ2-7; clone size: .; V gene: TRBV11-2; CDR3 protein: CASSLGVSSYEQYF; CDR3 DNA: TGTGCCAGCAGCTTAGGGGTTAGCTCCTACGAGCAGTATTTC
D gene: .; J gene: TRBJ1-2; clone size: .; V gene: TRBV5-1; CDR3 protein: CASSRGMGYGYTF; CDR3 DNA: TGCGCCAGCAGTCGCGGGATGGGGTATGGCTACACCTTC
D gene: TRBD1; J gene: TRBJ1-2; clone size: .; V gene: TRBV19; CDR3 protein: CASGDRGRGYTF; CDR3 DNA: TGTGCCAGTGGAGACAGGGGGCGTGGCTACACCTTC
D gene: TRBD2; J gene: TRBJ2-7; clone size: .; V gene: TRBV5-1; CDR3 protein: CASSIGLAASSTYEQYF; CDR3 DNA: TGCGCCAGCAGCATTGGACTAGCGGCTTCTTCTACTTACGAGCAGTACTTC
D gene: .; J gene: TRBJ1-2; clone size: .; V gene: TRBV14; CDR3 protein: CASSQKMGSGDPYGYTF; CDR3 DNA: TGTGCCAGCAGCCAAAAGATGGGGTCAGGGGACCCCTATGGCTACACCTTC
D gene: .; J gene: TRBJ2-5; clone size: .; V gene: TRBV13; CDR3 protein: CASEEQGRIETQYF; CDR3 DNA: TGTGCCAGCGAGGAACAGGGAAGGATAGAGACCCAGTACTTC
D gene: .; J gene: TRBJ1-4; clone size: few; V gene: TRBV3-1/TRBV3-2; CDR3 protein: CASSGRGLANEKLFF; CDR3 DNA: TGTGCCAGCAGCGGCAGGGGTTTGGCTAATGAAAAACTGTTTTTT
D gene: .; J gene: TRBJ1-2; clone size: .; V gene: TRBV21-1; CDR3 protein: CASIHKRGYTF; CDR3 DNA: TGTGCCAGCATCCATAAGAGAGGCTACACCTTC
D gene: .; J gene: TRBJ1-4; clone size: .; V gene: TRBV19; CDR3 protein: CASSIAAGSIRKLFF; CDR3 DNA: TGTGCCAGTAGTATAGCTGCCGGGAGTATTAGGAAACTGTTTTTT
D gene: TRBD1; J gene: TRBJ2-1; clone size: .; V gene: TRBV27; CDR3 protein: CASSLRGQLHNEQFF; CDR3 DNA: TGTGCCAGCAGTTTAAGGGGACAGCTTCACAATGAGCAGTTCTTC